The 8 T cell receptor beta chains below all came from one sample that was sequenced in a study of cytomegalovirus exposure and HLA in healthy donors. With 60 Vbeta and 13 Jbeta primers, the PCR was carried out. Sequenced by immunoSEQ multiplex PCR; TCRdb stores in-frame clones only, minus some. The repertoire holds about 140,000 clones, 75% to 80% seen once, with around 2.5% in the top ten. Input material: PBMCs. Receptor source: a woman between 18 and 29 years old in good health and CMV-seropositive.

This clone was seen just once. The gene calls are TRBV10-1 and TRBJ2-5, with 7 bases aligning to TRBD2. Germline trimming cut 3 bases from V and 2 bases from J; bases unmatched to any gene: 9. The length of the CDR3 is 16 residues. Germline V gene data show CDR1 as WNHNN and CDR2 as SYGVQD (reference sequence). The CDR3 loop reads CASSDKAGVRQETQYF. The CDR3 DNA sequence: TGCGCCAGCAGTGATAAGGCGGGAGTTAGGCAAGAGACCCAGTACTTC.

This clone was seen just once. The gene calls are TRBV5-1 and TRBJ1-2, with 7 bases identical to TRBD1. Germline values: CDR1 SGHRS, CDR2 YFSETQ. J lost 9 bases, V lost 0 bases, and 2 bases had no gene match. The CDR3 covers 12 residues. CDR3 region: CASSLGTGSYTF. CDR3 nucleotides: TGCGCCAGCAGCTTGGGGACAGGCAGCTACACCTTC.

The V gene is TRBV28, the J gene TRBJ1-5; 7 bases are a match to TRBD1. Germline values: CDR1 MDHEN, CDR2 SYDVKM. With 6 bases clipped from V and 7 bases from J, the junction kept 12 bases outside the gene matches. This CDR3 contains 15 residues. The CDR3 DNA is TGTGCCAGCAGCTCGGCAGGGGGATTTGGACAGCCCCAGCATTTT. It is translated as CASSSAGGFGQPQHF.

The gene calls are TRBV9 and TRBJ1-3; D call uncertain. Germline V CDR1 and CDR2: SGDLS, YYNGEE. This CDR3 contains 16 residues. Trimming left V 0 bases short and J 0 bases short, with 10 bases between. The chain's CDR3 is CASSVGLSHSGNTIYF. The CDR3, as DNA: TGTGCCAGCAGCGTAGGGCTGTCCCACTCTGGAAACACCATATATTTT.

The chain employs TRBV21-1 and TRBJ1-4; the D call TRBD1 from the table was never checked on the DNA. TRBV21-1 is shown as a pseudogene. The length of the CDR3 is 16 residues. The CDR3 DNA is TGTGCCAGCAGCACCCAGGGGATGATCACTAATGAAAAACTGTTTTTT. This translates into CASSTQGMITNEKLFF.

In its sample, this clone was seen a few times. The J gene is TRBJ1-4, the V gene TRBV2; 8 bases agree with TRBD1. CDR1 is SNHLY and CDR2 is FYNNEI in the germline V gene. V lost 6 bases, J lost 7 bases, and 7 bases stayed unmatched. The CDR3 is 14 amino acids. In DNA, the CDR3 is TGTGCCAGCAGCGGACAGGGAAAGGCTGAAAAACTGTTTTTT. It encodes CASSGQGKAEKLFF.

In regard to this clone: Distinct nucleotide sequences in the sample also encode this CDR3. The rearrangement joins TRBV18 to TRBJ1-1, with D maybe TRBD1 (6 bases). CDR3 size: 15 residues. Germline V lookup: CDR1 KGHSH, CDR2 LQKENI. Trimming left V 4 bases short and J 0 bases short, with 12 bases between. The CDR3 is CASSQTGALNTEAFF. The CDR3 bases are TGTGCCAGCTCACAGACAGGAGCCTTGAACACTGAAGCTTTCTTT. The full variable domain, with the rest looked up from reference TRBV18 and TRBJ1-1, is NAGVMQNPRHLVRRRGQEARLRCSPMKGHSHVYWYRQLPEEGLKFMVYLQKENIIDESGMPKERFSAEFPKEGPSILRIQQVVRGDSAAYFCASSQTGALNTEAFFGQGTRLTVV.

On this clone: Other nucleotide sequences from this sample produce the same CDR3. V is TRBV15 and J is TRBJ2-2, with D unresolved. This CDR3 comprises 15 residues. Germline lookup yields CDR1 LNHNV and CDR2 YYDKDF (reference sequence). V lost 0 bases and J lost 2, with 7 bases in between. CDR3 in amino acids: CATSRDNRNTGELFF. CDR3 coding DNA: TGTGCCACCAGCAGAGATAACAGAAACACCGGGGAGCTGTTTTTT.